The clone carrying this TCR beta chain was counted ten times or more. Its antigen is undetermined. The CDR3 is 13 residues long. Germline lookup yields CDR1 DFQATT and CDR2 SNEGSKA (reference sequence). Between the trimmed V and J ends, which lost 3 bases and 9 bases, there was a span of 15 bases. As TCR cDNA was made by 5'RACE template switching, a universal primer site and UMIs were added. TCRdb reprocessed the 5' RACE reads with MiXCR, giving one entry per CDR3 protein. The table includes a few hundred thousand distinct CDR3 sequences, 6.2% detected once. These data originate in a study of T cells after yellow fever vaccination. Findings of the study overall: Weaker overall, the secondary response nonetheless peaked faster (day 5 versus 15). From the bulk population, abundant clonotypes could contaminate and appear within FACS-sorted repertoires. Booster samples showed a return of most primary-vaccination clones (about 96% CD4, 85% to 90% CD8).

This chain joins TRBV20-1 and TRBJ1-5; a weak D match, TRBD1 (5 bases). The receptor was isolated from a man aged 30 to 39 who received the YFV17D yellow fever vaccine. The source material was PBMCs, sampled 5 days after the yellow fever booster vaccination. The CDR3 nucleotides read TGCAGTGCTAGGGGGACGCCGTGGGGGCCCCAGCATTTT. Its translation is CSARGTPWGPQHF.